A single sample gave rise to the 10 T cell receptor beta chains below, sequenced in a study of blood T cell repertoires in COVID-19. Profiling relied on immunoSEQ multiplex PCR, and the TCRdb table lists in-frame clones only, not all of them. There are 110,000 or so clones in the sample; roughly 89% occur only once, and about a fifth lies in the top ten. Sequencing was done on a sample of peripheral blood. Receptors were obtained from a human donor with acute or convalescent COVID-19. The donor label of this sample is uncertain.

This clone was observed once. V is TRBV19 and J is TRBJ1-1, with 7 bases fitting TRBD1. The ends lost 3 bases at V and 4 bases at J; junction bases unmatched: 5. Germline CDR1 is LNHDA and CDR2 is SQIVND (reference sequence). The CDR3 runs to 14 residues. The CDR3 DNA sequence: TGTGCCAGTAGTATCGGGACAGCCAGCACTGAAGCTTTCTTT. Translating it yields CASSIGTASTEAFF. Filled out from reference TRBV19 and TRBJ1-1, the complete variable domain reads DGGITQSPKYLFRKEGQNVTLSCEQNLNHDAMYWYRQDPGQGLRLIYYSQIVNDFQKGDIAEGYSVSREKKESFPLTVTSAQKNPTAFYLCASSIGTASTEAFFGQGTRLTVV.

This clone turned up a few times. Other DNA sequences in the sample encode the same CDR3. This chain uses TRBV4-1 with TRBJ1-3; no clear D. The germline V and J ends were trimmed by 1 base and 0 bases, with 4 bases remaining between them. Germline V CDR1 and CDR2: MGHRA, YSYEKL. CDR3 length: 14 residues. The CDR3 sequence: CASSQGHSGNTIYF. For the CDR3, the DNA is TGCGCCAGCAGCCAAGGACACTCTGGAAACACCATATATTTT.

This chain links TRBV24-1 with TRBJ1-1, with D possibly matching TRBD1 (5 bases). This CDR3 contains 16 residues. The V gene lost 0 bases and the J gene lost 1 base, with 11 bases spanning the gap. Per germline, CDR1 KGHDR and CDR2 SFDVKD. In DNA, the CDR3 is TGTGCCACCAGTGATTTGAAGGGGTCGTCGAACACTGAAGCTTTCTTT. Its translation is CATSDLKGSSNTEAFF.

This clone was seen only once. The V call is TRBV4-1, the J call TRBJ1-2; 10 bases fit TRBD1. Germline V gene lookup returns CDR1 MGHRA and CDR2 YSYEKL. The CDR3 runs 16 residues. V trimming: 3 bases; J trimming: 4 bases; junction bases outside the gene matches: 8. The CDR3, as DNA: TGCGCCAGCAGCCATGGAAGGACAGGGGGAATCTATGGCTACACCTTC. This sequence encodes CASSHGRTGGIYGYTF.

The chain is built from TRBV9 and TRBJ2-1, with D perhaps matching TRBD2 (6 bases). Trimming took off 0 bases at V and 3 bases at J, with 10 bases between the two ends. This CDR3 is 15 amino acids long. The V gene's germline CDR1 is SGDLS and CDR2 YYNGEE. CDR3 DNA: TGTGCCAGCAGCGTAGCCAGCGGGCACTACAATGAGCAGTTCTTC. It encodes CASSVASGHYNEQFF.

This clone was seen more than once but under ten times. CDR3 coding DNA: TGTGCCACCGGTAGCGGGATAGGCTACGAGCAGTACTTC. It codes for CATGSGIGYEQYF. The chain employs TRBV15 and TRBJ2-7, with 8 bases lining up with TRBD2. V dropped 8 bases and J dropped 3; count of bases not matched to a gene: 6. Germline CDR1 is LNHNV and CDR2 is YYDKDF (reference sequence). The CDR3 is 13 residues long.

The CDR3 nucleotides read TGTGCCAGCAGTTACTCAAGAGGGTTGGGAGAGACCCAGTACTTC. It specifies CASSYSRGLGETQYF. The chain links TRBV6-5 to TRBJ2-5, with D perhaps matching TRBD2 (5 bases). V was shortened by 0 bases and J by 4 bases, with 12 bases between the two germline ends. The length of the CDR3 is 15 residues. CDR1 is MNHEY and CDR2 is SVGAGI in the germline V gene.

This clone was seen only once. V and J are TRBV15 and TRBJ1-5; D might be TRBD1 (5 bases). Between the trimmed V and J ends, which lost 1 base and 1 base, there was a span of 14 bases. The germline V gene encodes CDR1 LNHNV and CDR2 YYDKDF (reference sequence). This CDR3 spans 17 amino acids. The CDR3 DNA follows: TGTGCCACCAGCAGAGTAAGGGGCGTAAGGAGCAATCAGCCCCAGCATTTT. This sequence encodes CATSRVRGVRSNQPQHF.

As regards this clone: Different DNA sequences within this sample yield the same CDR3. This chain's CDR3 is CASSLLAGGNTEAFF. The CDR3 coding sequence is TGTGCCAGCAGTTTATTAGCGGGGGGCAACACTGAAGCTTTCTTT. The chain combines TRBV28 with TRBJ1-1; perhaps TRBD1 as D (6 bases). V lost 1 base, J lost 2 bases, and 11 bases lay in between. Per the germline V gene, CDR1 is MDHEN and CDR2 is SYDVKM. This CDR3 has 15 amino acids.

The chain joins TRBV27 to TRBJ2-5; D gene uncertain. Germline values: CDR1 MNHEY, CDR2 SMNVEV (reference sequence). The CDR3 has 13 amino acids. The V end was cut by 4 bases, the J end by 0 bases, with 6 bases between. CDR3 DNA: TGTGCCAGCAGTTCCATGTACCAAGAGACCCAGTACTTC. Translated: CASSSMYQETQYF.